A single sample is the source of the 23 T cell receptor beta chains below, sequenced in a study of shared clonotypes between healthy human individuals. It was CD45RO-negative cells, positively selected for CCR7, that made up naive CD8 cells, with terminally differentiated effector memory CD45RA+ cells excluded. Clones were sequenced by immunoSEQ multiplex PCR, and TCRdb holds only the in-frame ones, with some missing. The sample consists of about 2 million clones, just under 95% of them appearing once. The sequenced sample was naive CD8+ T cells sorted from blood. The origin of the receptors is a young man in good health.

Note on this clone: This may arise from a read error, as a much more abundant clone is one base away. Other nucleotide sequences in the sample specify the same CDR3. This chain joins TRBV9 and TRBJ1-1; D call uncertain. V was shortened by 0 bases and J by 3 bases, with 6 bases between the two germline ends. CDR3 length: 13 residues. CDR1 SGDLS and CDR2 YYNGEE come from the germline V gene. CDR3 nucleotides: TGTGCCAGCAGCGTAGGTGTGGACACTGAAGCTTTCTTT. Protein sequence: CASSVGVDTEAFF.

The rearrangement joins TRBV5-5 to TRBJ2-7; D may be TRBD1 or TRBD2 (5 bases each). V lost 2 bases, J lost 9 bases, and 15 bases lay in between. The CDR3 length is 13 residues. Looked up from germline, CDR1 is SGHKS and CDR2 is YYEKEE (reference sequence). Written as DNA, the CDR3 is TGTGCCAGCAGCTTTGAGATGTACGGGGCGCAGTACTTC. Amino acid sequence: CASSFEMYGAQYF. Using reference TRBV5-5 and TRBJ2-7 for the parts outside the CDR3, the full variable domain is DAGVTQSPTHLIKTRGQQVTLRCSPISGHKSVSWYQQVLGQGPQFIFQYYEKEERGRGNFPDRFSARQFPNYSSELNVNALLLGDSALYLCASSFEMYGAQYFGPGTRLTVT.

This clone was counted once. The rearrangement joins TRBV9 to TRBJ2-7, with D maybe TRBD2 (5 bases). The CDR3 contains 14 residues. The V gene's germline CDR1 is SGDLS and CDR2 YYNGEE. The V gene lost 0 bases and the J gene lost 4 bases, with 11 bases spanning the gap. The CDR3 bases are TGTGCCAGCAGCGTAGCCGACACGGGATACGAGCAGTACTTC. It encodes CASSVADTGYEQYF.

V and J are TRBV11-2 and TRBJ2-7; 7 nucleotides line up with TRBD1. Losses at the gene ends were 4 bases for V and 1 base for J; bases not matched to a gene: 7. Per the germline V gene, CDR1 is SGHAT and CDR2 is FQNNGV. This CDR3 has 15 residues. The CDR3 region has the DNA TGTGCCAGCAGCTGGGGACAGTACCGATCCTACGAGCAGTACTTC. Translation gives CASSWGQYRSYEQYF.

The rearrangement joins TRBV7-9 to TRBJ1-3; maybe TRBD1 (5 bases). This CDR3 has 12 residues. CDR1 is SEHNR, CDR2 FQNEAQ, per germline (reference sequence). Trimming shortened V by 10 bases and J by 2 bases, and 9 bases separated the two germline ends. The CDR3 DNA sequence: TGTGCCACCGGACAAGCTGGAAACACCATATATTTT. Protein product: CATGQAGNTIYF.

The chain couples TRBV6-6 to TRBJ2-7; 8 bases match TRBD2. Germline V gene sequence: CDR1 MNHNY, CDR2 SVGAGI (reference sequence). V shed 6 bases, J shed 0 bases, and the junction held 7 bases outside the gene matches. CDR3 length: 15 amino acids. CDR3 region: CASSIGLASSYEQYF. The CDR3, as DNA: TGTGCCAGCAGCATCGGACTAGCTTCCTCCTACGAGCAGTACTTC.

This clone was found once. The same CDR3 is also encoded by other DNA sequences in this sample. This chain uses TRBV27 with TRBJ1-1, with D maybe TRBD1 (5 bases). V was clipped by 5 bases and J by 4 bases, with 11 bases between them. Germline CDR1 is MNHEY and CDR2 is SMNVEV (reference sequence). This CDR3 spans 13 amino acids. CDR3 DNA: TGTGCCAGCAGTCCGACCGGGGGCACTGAAGCTTTCTTT. Translation: CASSPTGGTEAFF.

The chain carries TRBV5-1 and TRBJ2-1; 10 bases line up with TRBD2. CDR1 SGHRS and CDR2 YFSETQ come from the germline V gene. This CDR3 comprises 16 residues. The V segment lost 0 bases and the J segment 5 bases; nucleotides outside the gene matches: 5. In DNA, the CDR3 is TGCGCCAGCAGCTTGGCTAGCGGGGGAGCAGACAATGAGCAGTTCTTC. Translated, it gives CASSLASGGADNEQFF.

The chain joins TRBV27 to TRBJ2-7; D gene uncertain. Germline CDR1 reads MNHEY; CDR2 reads SMNVEV (reference sequence). V gave up 2 bases and J gave up 2 bases, with 7 bases separating them. The CDR3 runs to 13 residues. CDR3 in amino acids: CASSLAATYEQYF. CDR3 nucleotide sequence: TGTGCCAGCAGTTTAGCAGCTACCTACGAGCAGTACTTC.

This chain links TRBV30 with TRBJ2-1, with D maybe TRBD1 (6 bases). This CDR3 comprises 13 residues. Germline V gene sequence: CDR1 GTSNPN, CDR2 SVGIG (reference sequence). The V end was cut by 1 base, the J end by 5 bases, with 9 bases between. CDR3 sequence (DNA): TGTGCCTGGAGTGCGACAGGTCACAATGAGCAGTTCTTC. The encoded protein is CAWSATGHNEQFF.

This clone was detected only once. The chain recombines TRBV27 with TRBJ2-7, with 8 bases aligning to TRBD2. The J segment lost 4 bases and the V segment lost 8 bases, leaving 10 bases of the junction unmatched. The CDR3 covers 14 residues. Per germline, CDR1 MNHEY and CDR2 SMNVEV (reference sequence). CDR3 sequence reads: CASGAGLAQYEQYF. CDR3 bases: TGTGCCAGCGGGGCTGGACTAGCCCAATACGAGCAGTACTTC.

The V and J genes are TRBV28 and TRBJ2-7; 7 nucleotides align to TRBD2. The CDR3 sequence is 14 residues long. The V and J ends lost 2 bases and 2 bases, in that order; junction bases with no gene match: 3. Germline values: CDR1 MDHEN, CDR2 SYDVKM. The CDR3 nucleotides read TGTGCCAGCAGTTTAGGGGGGGAAGCCTACGAGCAGTACTTC. Protein product: CASSLGGEAYEQYF.

V gene TRBV10-2 combines with J gene TRBJ2-7; D is tentatively TRBD1 or TRBD2 (6 bases each). This CDR3 is 14 amino acids long. Trimming took off 4 bases at V and 1 base at J, with 11 bases between the two ends. Germline V gives CDR1 WSHSY, CDR2 SAAADI. The CDR3 coding sequence is TGCGCCAGCAGTGCGGGGGCCCTATCCTACGAGCAGTACTTC. As protein: CASSAGALSYEQYF.

This rearrangement joins TRBV4-3 to TRBJ2-7; 8 nucleotides line up with TRBD1. Germline V gives CDR1 LGHNA, CDR2 YSLEER. The length of the CDR3 is 16 residues. V trimming: 0 bases; J trimming: 5 bases; junction bases outside the gene matches: 9. The CDR3 sequence: CASSQDWPGGMDEQYF. The CDR3 DNA sequence: TGCGCCAGCAGCCAAGATTGGCCAGGGGGCATGGACGAGCAGTACTTC.

The chain uses TRBV27 and TRBJ1-1; D not certain. CDR1 is MNHEY and CDR2 is SMNVEV in the germline V gene (reference sequence). Trimming took 0 bases from V and 6 from J, leaving 11 bases between them. The CDR3 consists of 14 residues. DNA of the CDR3: TGTGCCAGCAGTTTATCGGAGGGTGTCGCTGAAGCTTTCTTT. This sequence encodes CASSLSEGVAEAFF.

J is TRBJ2-3 and V is TRBV10-3; 9 nucleotides agree with TRBD1. Germline V CDR1 and CDR2: ENHRY, SYGVKD. The CDR3 covers 17 residues. J lost 2 bases, V lost 6 bases, and 12 bases had no gene match. CDR3 residues: CAIRLSSGQGPTDTQYF. Written as DNA, the CDR3 is TGTGCCATCAGACTGAGCTCAGGACAGGGGCCCACAGATACGCAGTATTTT.

Comments on this clone: Other DNA sequences of this sample code for an identical CDR3. The chain uses TRBV5-1 and TRBJ1-1; 9 nucleotides match TRBD1. Trimming cost V 4 bases and J 0 bases; bases outside gene matches: 1. The CDR3 sequence is 14 residues long. The germline gives CDR1 SGHRS, CDR2 YFSETQ. CDR3 DNA: TGCGCCAGCAGCGGGACAGGGTTGAACACTGAAGCTTTCTTT. Translated, it gives CASSGTGLNTEAFF.

As concerns this clone: The sample contains more than one DNA sequence encoding this CDR3. This chain connects TRBV6-5 to TRBJ2-7; the D gene is possibly TRBD1 (5 bases). CDR3 length equals 14 residues. Per germline, CDR1 MNHEY and CDR2 SVGAGI. V was pared by 2 bases and J by 2 bases, with 10 bases between. Written as DNA, the CDR3 is TGTGCCAGCAGTTACGGGGCAGGTACCTACGAGCAGTACTTC. Protein product: CASSYGAGTYEQYF.

The chain employs TRBV2 and TRBJ2-1; TRBD2 matches 10 bases. Germline-derived CDR1 and CDR2 are SNHLY and FYNNEI. V lost 5 bases and J lost 7; bases outside the gene matches: 5. The CDR3 length is 14 residues. CDR3 DNA sequence: TGTGCCAGCAGTCCTAGCGGGGGCCGAAATGAGCAGTTCTTC. Translated, it gives CASSPSGGRNEQFF.

The gene calls are TRBV5-6 and TRBJ2-1; D not resolved. Trimming cost V 2 bases and J 8 bases, with 8 bases left between them. The germline V gene has CDR1 SGHDT and CDR2 YYEEEE. The CDR3 covers 12 residues. The CDR3, as DNA: TGTGCCAGCAGCTTTTCAGTCTATGAGCAGTTCTTC. Translating gives CASSFSVYEQFF.

This clone was detected once. V is TRBV4-3 and J is TRBJ2-2; D not resolved. The germline V and J ends were trimmed by 1 base and 3 bases, with 18 bases remaining between them. The germline CDR1 and CDR2 sequences are LGHNA and YSLEER. This CDR3 comprises 18 residues. The CDR3 sequence: CASSQVVDMEPDTGELFF. The CDR3 DNA is TGCGCCAGCAGCCAAGTTGTAGACATGGAGCCGGACACCGGGGAGCTGTTTTTT.

The chain has TRBV27 and TRBJ2-7, with D perhaps matching TRBD1 (7 bases). The CDR3 extends over 16 amino acids. Between the trimmed V and J ends, which lost 4 bases and 3 bases, there was a span of 19 bases. Per the germline V gene, CDR1 is MNHEY and CDR2 is SMNVEV (reference sequence). CDR3 region: CASSSAAGQLNYEQYF. CDR3 DNA sequence: TGTGCCAGCAGTTCCGCCGCGGGACAGCTAAACTACGAGCAGTACTTC.

The V gene is TRBV4-3, the J gene TRBJ2-3; 7 bases fit TRBD2. Germline CDR1 reads LGHNA; CDR2 reads YSLEER. There are 16 residues in the CDR3. The V and J ends lost 1 base and 1 base, in that order; junction bases with no gene match: 5. CDR3 loop: CASSQGSGLGTDTQYF. The CDR3 DNA follows: TGCGCCAGCAGCCAAGGGTCCGGACTAGGCACAGATACGCAGTATTTT.